The 9 T cell receptor beta chains presented below share a single source sample, sequenced in a study of shared clonotypes between healthy human individuals. Using immunoSEQ multiplex PCR, the repertoire was profiled, and TCRdb retains in-frame clones only, with some absent. The data show 2 million to 2.5 million clones, 95% seen once. The sample taken for sequencing was naive CD4+ T cells sorted from blood. Subset indicated: CD45RA+ positively selected. The receptors shown here come from a man between 18 and 35 years old in good health.

The gene calls are TRBV25-1 and TRBJ1-2, with TRBD1 matching over 7 bases. V dropped 7 bases and J dropped 10; count of bases not matched to a gene: 12. CDR1 is MGHDK, CDR2 SYGVNS, per germline. The CDR3 loop spans 13 amino acids. CDR3 nucleotides: TGTGCCAGCATTCCGTTAATAACAGGGGCCTACACCTTC. Protein: CASIPLITGAYTF.

A word on this clone: Within the sample, other DNA sequences also encode this same CDR3. J is TRBJ2-1 and V is TRBV5-1; the D gene is possibly TRBD2 (7 bases). The CDR3 extends over 15 amino acids. Germline CDR1 and CDR2: SGHRS and YFSETQ. V was trimmed by 0 bases and J by 4 bases, leaving 11 bases between them. CDR3 in amino acids: CASSLAAGAYNEQFF. The DNA for the CDR3 is TGCGCCAGCAGCTTGGCGGCGGGGGCTTACAATGAGCAGTTCTTC.

This chain joins TRBV7-2 and TRBJ2-7; no firm D call. Germline CDR1 and CDR2: SGHTA and FQGNSA. The CDR3 consists of 14 residues. Trimming cost V 0 bases and J 5 bases, with 11 bases left between them. The CDR3 nucleotides read TGTGCCAGCAGCTTAGCCCGGACCTACCACGAGCAGTACTTC. Protein product: CASSLARTYHEQYF.

With regard to this clone: Other DNA variants within this sample encode the same CDR3. The V and J genes are TRBV7-2 and TRBJ2-7; D gene ambiguous. The CDR3 loop spans 11 amino acids. Trimming pared 4 bases from V and 3 bases from J, leaving 4 bases between. Germline loops: CDR1 SGHTA, CDR2 FQGNSA. CDR3: CASSSLYEQYF. The CDR3 DNA reads as TGTGCCAGCAGCTCCCTCTACGAGCAGTACTTC.

The V gene is TRBV29-1, the J gene TRBJ1-2, with D tentatively TRBD1 (6 bases). Trimming pared 0 bases from V and 8 bases from J, leaving 19 bases between. In germline, CDR1 is SQVTM, CDR2 ANQGSEA. This CDR3 is built from 15 residues. The CDR3 coding sequence is TGCAGCGTTGAAGATCTACAGGACAGTTTAGGGGGCTACACCTTC. Protein: CSVEDLQDSLGGYTF.

V gene TRBV28 combines with J gene TRBJ1-5; 8 bases are a match to TRBD1. This CDR3 is built from 13 residues. The germline gives CDR1 MDHEN, CDR2 SYDVKM. V lost 4 bases and J lost 16; bases outside the gene matches: 12. This chain's CDR3 is CASSSPDRGRGHF. CDR3 DNA: TGTGCCAGCAGTTCGCCCGACAGGGGTAGGGGACATTTT. Full variable domain (outside the CDR3, taken from reference TRBV28 and TRBJ1-5): DVKVTQSSRYLVKRTGEKVFLECVQDMDHENMFWYRQDPGLGLRLIYFSYDVKMKEKGDIPEGYSVSREKKERFSLILESASTNQTSMYLCASSSPDRGRGHFGDGTRLSIL.

This clone was recorded once. V usage is TRBV11-2 and J usage is TRBJ2-3; TRBD2 matches at 9 bases. The CDR3 covers 15 residues. With V trimmed by 4 bases and J by 1 base, 3 bases remained unmatched. Looked up from germline, CDR1 is SGHAT and CDR2 is FQNNGV. CDR3 region: CASSWVAGGTDTQYF. The CDR3 nucleotides are TGTGCCAGCAGCTGGGTAGCGGGGGGCACAGATACGCAGTATTTT.

The chain combines TRBV7-3 with TRBJ2-3; D perhaps matches TRBD1 (5 bases). Trimming stripped 5 bases from V and 4 bases from J, with 22 bases between. In germline, CDR1 is SGHTA, CDR2 FQGTGA. This CDR3 has 17 residues. Here the CDR3 reads CASSPMGQSLVADTQYF. The CDR3 nucleotides read TGTGCCAGCAGCCCGATGGGGCAGTCCCTGGTGGCAGATACGCAGTATTTT.

Points on this clone: Other DNA sequences in the sample encode the same CDR3. This chain joins TRBV7-9 and TRBJ1-4; D uncertain. Germline V gene lookup returns CDR1 SEHNR and CDR2 FQNEAQ (reference sequence). This CDR3 comprises 15 residues. V was cut by 0 bases and J by 4 bases, with 9 bases left in between. CDR3 sequence reads: CASSLAAGLNEKLFF. The CDR3 bases are TGTGCCAGCAGCTTAGCCGCAGGACTTAATGAAAAACTGTTTTTT.